This T cell receptor beta chain is drawn from a study of OX40 agonist ivuxolimab in advanced cancers. Libraries were prepared by immunoSEQ multiplex PCR; TCRdb keeps only in-frame clonotypes and omits some of them. Of 80,000 to 100,000 clones listed, about 85% are singletons. The germline V and J ends were trimmed by 4 bases and 6 bases, with 19 bases remaining between them. The CDR3 spans 15 residues. Germline V gene sequence: CDR1 SGHRS, CDR2 YFSETQ. The origin of this receptor is an adult with an advanced solid tumor such as melanoma, head and neck, liver or kidney cancer. The V call is TRBV5-1, the J call TRBJ1-2, with D unclear. Sequencing used CD4+ or CD8+ T cells sorted from blood, obtained in a trial of the OX40 agonist ivuxolimab. CDR3 nucleotides: TGCGCCAGCAGCCCGCAAAGAGGGAGACCCAATGGCTACACCTTC. This codes for CASSPQRGRPNGYTF.